One and the same sample provided the 20 T cell receptor beta chains below, sequenced in a study of blood T cell repertoires in COVID-19. Sequencing was performed with immunoSEQ multiplex PCR; in TCRdb, only in-frame clones are kept and a portion is missing. The sample records fewer than 75,000 clones, under 95% being singletons. The material sequenced was peripheral blood. These receptor sequences come from a human donor in a cohort sampled during active COVID-19.

The chain employs TRBV3-1 (or the pseudogene TRBV3-2) and TRBJ1-3, with no clear D. The CDR3 has 16 amino acids. The V and J ends lost 2 bases and 4 bases respectively, with 15 bases between them. Germline V CDR1 and CDR2: LGHDT, YNNKEL (reference sequence). The CDR3 reads CASSQTGGVSGNTIYF. The DNA of the CDR3 is TGTGCCAGCAGCCAAACGGGCGGGGTATCCGGAAACACCATATATTTT.

V usage is TRBV7-2 and J usage is TRBJ2-7; 7 bases map to TRBD2. J gave up 2 bases and V 5 bases, and 12 bases lay outside the gene matches. CDR3 length: 16 amino acids. The germline V gene has CDR1 SGHTA and CDR2 FQGNSA. CDR3 sequence (DNA): TGTGCCAGCAGCCCGGGGGGTAGTCTAGCCACCTACGAGCAGTACTTC. Translation gives CASSPGGSLATYEQYF.

V gene TRBV3-1 (or the pseudogene TRBV3-2) combines with J gene TRBJ2-1; D is perhaps TRBD1 (6 bases). CDR3 length: 15 amino acids. The V and J ends lost 0 bases and 3 bases respectively, with 9 bases between them. CDR1 and CDR2 from the germline V gene are LGHDT and YNNKEL (reference sequence). This CDR3 reads CASSQEQGYYNEQFF. The CDR3 coding sequence is TGTGCCAGCAGCCAAGAACAGGGATACTACAATGAGCAGTTCTTC.

This chain connects TRBV28 to TRBJ1-2; 7 positions agree with TRBD1. Per germline, CDR1 MDHEN and CDR2 SYDVKM. The junction had 5 bases not matched to a gene; V was cut back by 5 bases and J by 8 bases. The CDR3 has 12 amino acids. The CDR3 here is CASSPPDRGYTF. As DNA, the CDR3 is TGTGCCAGCAGTCCCCCGGACAGGGGCTACACCTTC.

The chain is built from TRBV6-5 and TRBJ1-2; no definite D call. The CDR3 has 14 amino acids. Deletions cut 3 bases from V and 4 bases from J, with 12 bases between. The germline V gene encodes CDR1 MNHEY and CDR2 SVGAGI. The CDR3 sequence: CASSYGPGTYGYTF. CDR3 DNA: TGTGCCAGCAGTTATGGGCCTGGAACCTATGGCTACACCTTC.

This chain joins TRBV2 and TRBJ2-7; possibly TRBD1 for D (6 bases). The germline V gene encodes CDR1 SNHLY and CDR2 FYNNEI. The CDR3 length is 14 residues. V lost 6 bases to trimming and J lost 0 bases, with 12 bases between them. CDR3 in amino acids: CASSLGQSSYEQYF. CDR3 DNA: TGTGCCAGCAGCCTCGGACAGTCCTCCTACGAGCAGTACTTC.

V usage is TRBV7-2 and J usage is TRBJ2-5; the D gene is possibly TRBD2 (5 bases). The CDR3 covers 14 residues. The V end lost 1 base, the J end lost 1 base, and 7 bases lay between the germline ends. Germline assignment: CDR1 SGHTA and CDR2 FQGNSA. CDR3 sequence (DNA): TGTGCCAGCAGCTTAGACGGGATCCAAGAGACCCAGTACTTC. Translation: CASSLDGIQETQYF.

The chain is built from TRBV6-6 and TRBJ2-3, with no clear D. The ends were cut back, 6 bases at V and 4 bases at J, with 5 bases in the middle. This CDR3 is built from 11 residues. Per germline, CDR1 MNHNY and CDR2 SVGAGI (reference sequence). The chain's CDR3 is CASRSADTQYF. The CDR3 DNA is TGTGCCAGCAGATCGGCAGATACGCAGTATTTT.

The chain links TRBV7-3 to TRBJ2-7; 9 nucleotides line up with TRBD1. Germline loops: CDR1 SGHTA, CDR2 FQGTGA. The V segment lost 5 bases and the J segment 5 bases; nucleotides outside the gene matches: 7. The CDR3 loop spans 14 amino acids. The CDR3, as DNA: TGTGCCAGCAGCCGATCCGGGACAGGGAACGAGCAGTACTTC. Protein: CASSRSGTGNEQYF. The full variable domain, rest sourced from reference TRBV7-3 and TRBJ2-7, is GAGVSQTPSNKVTEKGKYVELRCDPISGHTALYWYRQSLGQGPEFLIYFQGTGAADDSGLPNDRFFAVRPEGSVSTLKIQRTERGDSAVYLCASSRSGTGNEQYFGPGTRLTVT.

This clone showed up just once. The chain joins TRBV9 to TRBJ2-1, with 10 positions matching TRBD2. Germline CDR1 and CDR2: SGDLS and YYNGEE. V dropped 4 bases and J dropped 4; count of bases not matched to a gene: 20. The CDR3 has 20 residues. In DNA, the CDR3 is TGTGCCAGCAGCCCCCAACCAGGACTAGCGGTCCTAGCACCTTACAATGAGCAGTTCTTC. Protein sequence: CASSPQPGLAVLAPYNEQFF.

The chain links TRBV7-3 to TRBJ2-5; D possibly corresponds to TRBD2 (6 bases). Trimming cost V 2 bases and J 5 bases, with 15 bases left between them. The CDR3 extends over 15 amino acids. Germline V gives CDR1 SGHTA, CDR2 FQGTGA. Here the CDR3 DNA reads TGTGCCAGCAGCTTACACCGGGAGTCCCGGGAGACCCAGTACTTC. Residues: CASSLHRESRETQYF.

To note about this clone: Within the sample, other DNA sequences also encode this same CDR3. The gene calls are TRBV27 and TRBJ2-1, with a possible D match to TRBD2 (6 bases). Germline V lookup: CDR1 MNHEY, CDR2 SMNVEV (reference sequence). V dropped 5 bases and J dropped 5 bases, with 13 bases sitting between them. The CDR3 runs to 14 residues. The CDR3 DNA sequence: TGTGCCAGCAGTCCGAGGCGGGGCCACAATGAGCAGTTCTTC. This sequence encodes CASSPRRGHNEQFF.

The chain couples TRBV28 to TRBJ2-7; maybe TRBD2 (6 bases). With 2 bases removed from V and 6 bases from J, the gap between germline ends came to 20 bases. CDR1 is MDHEN and CDR2 is SYDVKM in the germline V gene. This CDR3 comprises 16 residues. The DNA for the CDR3 is TGTGCCAGCAGTTTAGTGGGCGGGAAAGTCTGGTCCGAGCAGTACTTC. Protein sequence: CASSLVGGKVWSEQYF. Supplemented by reference TRBV28 and TRBJ2-7, the full variable domain reads DVKVTQSSRYLVKRTGEKVFLECVQDMDHENMFWYRQDPGLGLRLIYFSYDVKMKEKGDIPEGYSVSREKKERFSLILESASTNQTSMYLCASSLVGGKVWSEQYFGPGTRLTVT.

This clone has just one count. The chain couples TRBV7-3 to TRBJ2-3, with 7 positions matching TRBD2. Trimming removed 2 bases from V and 6 bases from J; junction bases left unmatched: 5. The CDR3 is 14 residues long. Germline assignment: CDR1 SGHTA and CDR2 FQGTGA. The CDR3 sequence is CASSLGRRGDTQYF. CDR3 sequence (DNA): TGTGCCAGCAGCTTAGGGCGGCGGGGGGATACGCAGTATTTT.

This chain links TRBV30 with TRBJ2-7; 7 positions match TRBD2. Per the germline V gene, CDR1 is GTSNPN and CDR2 is SVGIG (reference sequence). With V trimmed by 2 bases and J by 10 bases, 5 bases remained unmatched. The CDR3 extends over 11 amino acids. As DNA, the CDR3 is TGTGCCTGGAGTTTGGGAGGGTCACAGTACTTC. This sequence encodes CAWSLGGSQYF.

The chain links TRBV11-2 to TRBJ2-7; 8 bases are shared with TRBD2. This CDR3 is built from 17 residues. With V trimmed by 1 base and J by 5 bases, 13 bases remained unmatched. Germline CDR1 reads SGHAT; CDR2 reads FQNNGV. The CDR3, as DNA: TGTGCCAGCAGCTTAGGACGGGGGGGCAGGGCGATCCACGAGCAGTACTTC. It translates to CASSLGRGGRAIHEQYF.

This sequence joins TRBV18 and TRBJ1-2; no clear D. Trimming removed 5 bases at V and 2 bases at J, with 12 bases between. CDR1 is KGHSH and CDR2 is LQKENI in the germline V gene. CDR3 length: 14 amino acids. As DNA, the CDR3 is TGTGCCAGCTCATTCGATCGGTCGAACTATGGCTACACCTTC. It encodes CASSFDRSNYGYTF.

The CDR3 here is CANRPSAGTSHGETQYF. CDR3 DNA sequence: TGTGCCAACAGACCTAGCGCCGGGACTAGCCACGGCGAGACCCAGTACTTC. The J gene is TRBJ2-5, the V gene TRBV7-2, with 9 nucleotides matching TRBD2. In germline, CDR1 is SGHTA, CDR2 FQGNSA. V was clipped by 10 bases and J by 5 bases; unmatched bases: 20. The CDR3 is 17 residues long.

CDR3 nucleotide sequence: TGCGCCAGCAGCGATTTGGTCCCCAGTAAAGCTTTCTTT. This gives the protein CASSDLVPSKAFF. The chain is built from TRBV5-1 and TRBJ1-1; D uncertain. The CDR3 contains 13 residues. Germline V gene lookup returns CDR1 SGHRS and CDR2 YFSETQ. V lost 4 bases, J lost 9 bases, and 16 bases lay in between.

The V gene is TRBV30, the J gene TRBJ2-7; 13 bases are shared with TRBD2. This CDR3 is built from 14 residues. Germline trimming cut 2 bases from V and 4 bases from J; bases unmatched to any gene: 2. The germline V gene encodes CDR1 GTSNPN and CDR2 SVGIG (reference sequence). The CDR3 DNA reads TGTGCCTGGAGTCCGGGACTAGCGGGATACGAGCAGTACTTC. It encodes CAWSPGLAGYEQYF.